Each of the 18 T cell receptor beta chains below was sequenced from the same sample in a study of T cell repertoires in cytomegalovirus infection. These receptors are not linked to any known antigen. One entry per CDR3 protein, called by TCRdb with MiXCR from the reads. Of roughly 280,000 distinct CDR3 sequences listed, less than 25% are singletons. The sequenced sample was cultured PBMCs, obtained from culture after CMV antigen stimulation. These receptors came from a human donor in good health (CMV status not recorded). Some clones in this sample may be carry-over from other donors' samples.

This clonotype appeared a few times. The rearrangement links TRBV2 to TRBJ1-5; perhaps TRBD1 as D (5 bases). The CDR3 sequence is 13 residues long. The ends were cut back, 7 bases at V and 4 bases at J, with 11 bases in the middle. Germline CDR1 is SNHLY and CDR2 is FYNNEI. This CDR3 reads CASTKKGNQPQHF. CDR3 sequence (DNA): TGTGCCAGCACCAAAAAGGGGAATCAGCCCCAGCATTTT.

V usage is TRBV10-3 and J usage is TRBJ2-3; a weak D match, TRBD2 (5 bases). This CDR3 comprises 16 residues. Per germline, CDR1 ENHRY and CDR2 SYGVKD. V was trimmed by 2 bases and J by 2 bases, leaving 14 bases between them. Here the CDR3 reads CAISEEGVHVTDTQYF. CDR3 sequence (DNA): TGTGCCATCAGTGAGGAGGGTGTCCATGTCACAGATACGCAGTATTTT.

The rearrangement links TRBV5-5 to TRBJ1-3, with TRBD1 matching 8 bases. The CDR3 extends over 15 amino acids. CDR1 and CDR2 (germline): SGHKS, YYEKEE (reference sequence). The trim removed 0 bases at V and 5 bases at J, leaving 4 bases unmatched. The CDR3 is CASSLDRGRRNTIYF. The CDR3 nucleotides read TGTGCCAGCAGCTTGGACAGGGGGAGGCGAAACACCATATATTTT.

V and J are TRBV10-2 and TRBJ2-1; 7 nucleotides line up with TRBD2. V was pared by 3 bases and J by 6 bases, with 8 bases of the junction left unmatched. From germline, CDR1 is WSHSY and CDR2 SAAADI. The CDR3 spans 15 residues. DNA for the CDR3: TGCGCCAGCAGTGATCCGGCTAGCGGTGGCAATGAGCAGTTCTTC. Translating it yields CASSDPASGGNEQFF.

This clonotype was found a few times. The chain recombines TRBV12-3 or TRBV12-4 with TRBJ2-2, with 10 bases lining up with TRBD1. The CDR3 runs 17 residues. The V gene end was trimmed by 3 bases and the J gene end by 3 bases; junction bases not matched to a gene: 7. CDR3 in amino acids: CASSFLDRGLYTGELFF. As DNA, the CDR3 is TGTGCCAGCAGTTTCCTCGACAGGGGGCTGTACACCGGGGAGCTGTTTTTT.

This clonotype has a handful of counts. The gene calls are TRBV12-3 or TRBV12-4 and TRBJ1-1, with D unresolved. The CDR3 covers 16 residues. V was trimmed by 6 bases and J by 1 base, leaving 18 bases between them. The CDR3 reads CASSDWTGYRNTEAFF. CDR3 DNA: TGTGCCAGCAGCGATTGGACCGGGTACAGGAACACTGAAGCTTTCTTT.

J is TRBJ2-7 and V is TRBV7-8; no clear D. Germline-derived CDR1 and CDR2 are SGHVS and FQNEAQ. The V end lost 5 bases, the J end lost 2 bases, and 10 bases lay between the germline ends. The CDR3 is 13 residues long. This chain's CDR3 is CASSDDRAYEQYV. The CDR3 region has the DNA TGTGCCAGCAGCGACGACCGAGCCTACGAGCAGTACGTC.

This clonotype was recorded at least ten times. This chain connects TRBV7-2 to TRBJ2-3, with D maybe TRBD2 (5 bases). CDR1 and CDR2 (germline): SGHTA, FQGNSA. CDR3 length: 15 amino acids. The V end was cut by 3 bases, the J end by 5 bases, with 15 bases between. The chain's CDR3 is CASSLERSPGDTQYF. The DNA of the CDR3 is TGTGCCAGCAGCTTGGAGCGGTCCCCCGGAGATACGCAGTATTTT.

This clonotype was counted only a few times. V and J are TRBV6-2 or TRBV6-3 and TRBJ1-1, with a tentative D call TRBD1 (5 bases). This CDR3 is 15 amino acids long. V was shortened by 0 bases and J by 5 bases, with 13 bases between the two germline ends. Germline V lookup: CDR1 MNHEY, CDR2 SVGEGT. CDR3 DNA sequence: TGTGCCAGCAGTTACTCATTTTTCAGGGCTACTGAAGCTTTCTTT. Its protein is CASSYSFFRATEAFF.

This clonotype came up many times. This rearrangement joins TRBV7-2 to TRBJ2-5, with a tentative D call TRBD2 (6 bases). The CDR3 length is 16 residues. The germline CDR1 and CDR2 sequences are SGHTA and FQGNSA. Trimming removed 0 bases from V and 0 bases from J, with 11 bases in between. The CDR3: CASSLANPSDQETQYF. CDR3 bases: TGTGCCAGCAGCTTAGCAAATCCTAGCGACCAAGAGACCCAGTACTTC.

In this sample, this clonotype turned up a few times. V usage is TRBV11-3 and J usage is TRBJ2-5; TRBD1 agrees at 8 bases. Germline lookup yields CDR1 SGHNT and CDR2 YENEEA. The CDR3 has 14 amino acids. J was trimmed by 6 bases and V by 5 bases; bases with no gene match: 8. CDR3 region: CASSPGQGAQTQYF. In DNA, the CDR3 is TGTGCCAGCAGCCCAGGACAGGGAGCGCAGACCCAGTACTTC.

This clonotype was counted many times. The CDR3 reads CASSLGLSLPPWRPEAFF. The DNA for the CDR3 is TGTGCCAGCAGCTTGGGCTTATCCCTGCCCCCCTGGCGGCCTGAAGCTTTCTTT. The J gene is TRBJ1-1, the V gene TRBV7-8; D gene unclear. The CDR3 extends over 18 amino acids. Germline V lookup: CDR1 SGHVS, CDR2 FQNEAQ. V was clipped by 3 bases and J by 6 bases, with 26 bases between them.

A word on this clonotype: A read error is possible here, since a much larger clone lies one base away. The V call is TRBV12-3 or TRBV12-4, the J call TRBJ2-7; possibly TRBD1 for D (5 bases). The CDR3 sequence is 13 residues long. Trimming removed 2 bases from V and 3 bases from J, with 8 bases in between. The CDR3 reads CASSLSGHYEQYF. The CDR3 nucleotides read TGTGCCAGCAGTTTATCCGGACACTACGAGCAGTACTTC.

This clonotype has just a few counts. The V gene is TRBV27, the J gene TRBJ2-7, with 11 bases identical to TRBD2. The germline V gene encodes CDR1 MNHEY and CDR2 SMNVEV (reference sequence). The CDR3 contains 15 residues. Trimming removed 5 bases from V and 6 bases from J; junction bases left unmatched: 9. CDR3 in DNA: TGTGCCAGCAGTATTAGCGGGAGGGCCTCTCTCGAGCAGTACTTC. It encodes CASSISGRASLEQYF.

V is TRBV5-1 and J is TRBJ2-6, with a weak D call TRBD1 (5 bases). The CDR3 has 15 amino acids. V lost 2 bases to trimming and J lost 1 base, with 7 bases between them. Germline CDR1 reads SGHRS; CDR2 reads YFSETQ. The chain's CDR3 is CASSLQASGANVLTF. DNA for the CDR3: TGCGCCAGCAGCTTACAGGCGTCTGGGGCCAACGTCCTGACTTTC.

Only a few counts were recorded for this clonotype. J is TRBJ2-3 and V is TRBV6-8, with 7 bases matching TRBD1. The J segment lost 1 base and the V segment lost 0 bases, leaving 7 bases of the junction unmatched. Germline V lookup: CDR1 MNHGY, CDR2 SAAAGT. The CDR3 spans 17 residues. This chain's CDR3 is CASSYSPTGLGTDTQYF. In DNA, the CDR3 is TGTGCCAGCAGTTACTCCCCGACAGGGCTCGGCACAGATACGCAGTATTTT.

The chain is built from TRBV7-2 and TRBJ2-1; possible D gene TRBD2, 6 bases. This CDR3 contains 14 residues. Germline values: CDR1 SGHTA, CDR2 FQGNSA. V was cut by 5 bases and J by 7 bases, with 15 bases left in between. The DNA for the CDR3 is TGTGCCAGCAGCAAAGCCGGGACTCATAATGAGCAGTTCTTC. As protein: CASSKAGTHNEQFF. Combining the CDR3 with reference TRBV7-2 and TRBJ2-1 gives the whole variable domain GAGVSQSPSNKVTEKGKDVELRCDPISGHTALYWYRQSLGQGLEFLIYFQGNSAPDKSGLPSDRFSAERTGGSVSTLTIQRTQQEDSAVYLCASSKAGTHNEQFFGPGTRLTVL.

This chain joins TRBV7-6 and TRBJ1-6, with D unclear. Trimming took 7 bases from V and 0 from J, leaving 7 bases between them. Germline lookup yields CDR1 SGHVS and CDR2 FNYEAQ. This CDR3 has 14 amino acids. DNA of the CDR3: TGTGCCAGCACCCAGAGCTCCTATAATTCACCCCTCCACTTT. The encoded protein is CASTQSSYNSPLHF.